Here is one T cell receptor beta chain with its context. No antigen is known for it. All TCR cDNA molecules were individually tagged with a unique molecular identifier. One entry per CDR3 protein, called by TCRdb with MiXCR from the 5' RACE reads. The table lists nearly 95,000 distinct CDR3 sequences, roughly 21% of them singletons. The data derive from a study of spatial heterogeneity in lung cancer. About the research overall: Unique TCR and UMI combinations averaged more than ten appearances each in raw reads.

The study's findings and limits: Follow-up blood showed ubiquitous expanded tumor TCRs less than blood at resection did.

The germline V and J ends were trimmed by 2 bases and 6 bases, with 10 bases remaining between them. This CDR3 is 13 amino acids long. Germline CDR1 is ENHRY and CDR2 is SYGVKD. Time point given: blood at routine non-recurrence follow-up after resection. Whole RNA, isolated from tumor, nontumor lung or frozen PBMC, was sequenced without prior sorting. The chain recombines TRBV10-3 with TRBJ1-2; D ambiguous. The sample was PBMCs, taken at follow-up. The TCR comes from a male donor with early-stage non-small cell lung cancer. The chain's CDR3 is CAISEQGNHGYTF. In DNA form, the CDR3 reads TGTGCCATCAGTGAGCAAGGGAATCATGGCTACACCTTC.